This T cell receptor beta chain appears in the sequencing data of a study of control samples from healthy donors and cancer patients. Produced via immunoSEQ multiplex PCR; TCRdb's table is partial and in-frame only. Of about 160,000 clones listed, about 94% were seen once; the top ten hold about 8.5%. The CDR3 loop spans 15 amino acids. Per germline, CDR1 LGHNA and CDR2 YNFKEQ. Trimming cost V 4 bases and J 5 bases; bases outside gene matches: 6. Input material: blood. The rearrangement links TRBV4-2 to TRBJ2-7, with 12 bases aligning to TRBD1. The TCR was taken from a woman aged 40 to 55 in good health. The CDR3 reads CASSPRDRGRDEQYF. CDR3 bases: TGTGCCAGCAGCCCACGGGACAGGGGGCGAGACGAGCAGTACTTC.